A single sample is the source of the 15 T cell receptor beta chains below, sequenced in a study of immune heterogeneity within non-small cell lung tumors. Using 32 V and 13 J primers, multiplex PCR amplified TCR beta CDR3. Each CDR3 protein gets one entry after TCRdb re-called the multiplex PCR reads with MiXCR. The sample has more than 10,000 distinct CDR3 sequences, about 20% seen once; the top ten hold 3.5% to 5.5%. TCRs were amplified from about 560 ng gDNA of bulk tumor per sample. Taken during surgery, several biopsies per primary tumor were spaced as far apart as possible within the tumor mass. It was patients with untreated, newly diagnosed non-small cell lung cancer who underwent curative surgery. The sequencing input was lung tumor tissue. All receptors come from a man aged 55-75 years with non-small cell lung cancer.

The chain has TRBV5-4 and TRBJ1-1, with 8 bases that match TRBD1. The CDR3 totals 14 residues. The germline V gene has CDR1 SGHNT and CDR2 YYREEE (reference sequence). After removal of 3 bases from V and 4 bases from J, the junction contained 5 bases not matched to a gene. For the CDR3, the DNA is TGTGCCAGCAGCTCGGGGACAGGCGGCACTGAAGCTTTCTTT. Its translation: CASSSGTGGTEAFF.

The rearrangement joins TRBV4-1 to TRBJ2-2; D remains unclear. The CDR3 covers 17 residues. The germline CDR1 and CDR2 sequences are MGHRA and YSYEKL. The V end was cut by 1 base, the J end by 0 bases, with 12 bases between. Here the CDR3 reads CASSQGGLGTNTGELFF. CDR3 sequence (DNA): TGCGCCAGCAGCCAAGGGGGTTTAGGGACGAACACCGGGGAGCTGTTTTTT.

This clonotype appeared many times. The chain recombines TRBV10-3 with TRBJ1-5; tentatively, D is TRBD1 (6 bases). This CDR3 comprises 13 residues. V lost 10 bases and J lost 7, with 17 bases in between. The germline V gene encodes CDR1 ENHRY and CDR2 SYGVKD. CDR3 sequence: CATNRDVIQPQHF. The CDR3 bases are TGTGCCACGAACAGGGACGTCATCCAGCCCCAGCATTTT.

The rearrangement uses TRBV6-2 or TRBV6-3 and TRBJ2-3; 7 bases match TRBD1. The germline gives CDR1 MNHEY, CDR2 SVGEGT. CDR3 length: 13 amino acids. Trimming removed 7 bases from V and 7 bases from J; junction bases left unmatched: 8. CDR3 region: CASMVSGGYTQYF. The CDR3 DNA follows: TGTGCCAGCATGGTGTCAGGGGGATATACGCAGTATTTT.

This clonotype appeared a few times. The chain couples TRBV20-1 to TRBJ2-5, with TRBD2 identical over 12 bases. Germline V gene sequence: CDR1 DFQATT, CDR2 SNEGSKA (reference sequence). This CDR3 has 14 amino acids. With V trimmed by 2 bases and J by 2 bases, 0 bases remained unmatched. The CDR3 DNA reads as TGCAGTGCTAGAACTAGCGGGAGGCAAGAGACCCAGTACTTC. Translated: CSARTSGRQETQYF.

Concerning this clonotype itself: A much larger clone is a single base away; this may be a read error. This chain joins TRBV24-1 and TRBJ1-1; 9 bases line up with TRBD1. The germline V gene has CDR1 KGHDR and CDR2 SFDVKD. Trimming at V came to 5 bases and at J to 4 bases, leaving 10 bases not matched to a gene. The CDR3 sequence is 16 residues long. The CDR3 protein is CATSVERGQGPTEAFF. The DNA of the CDR3 is TGTGCCACCAGTGTCGAACGCGGACAGGGGCCCACTGAAGCTTTCTTT.

The chain couples TRBV30 to TRBJ1-2; tentatively, D is TRBD1 (5 bases). V was trimmed by 3 bases and J by 10 bases, leaving 12 bases between them. The CDR3 contains 11 residues. Germline loops: CDR1 GTSNPN, CDR2 SVGIG (reference sequence). The CDR3 protein is CAWRGVEDYTF. The CDR3 region has the DNA TGTGCCTGGAGAGGGGTGGAAGACTACACCTTC.

In this sample, this clonotype turned up a few times. V is TRBV18 and J is TRBJ1-3; D is perhaps TRBD1 (6 bases). Trimming took off 4 bases at V and 0 bases at J, with 10 bases between the two ends. The germline CDR1 and CDR2 sequences are KGHSH and LQKENI. CDR3 length equals 15 residues. The CDR3, as DNA: TGTGCCAGCTCACTTTCACAGGGCTCTGGAAACACCATATATTTT. It codes for CASSLSQGSGNTIYF.

This clonotype was detected once. Compared with germline, one end of the junction differs, possibly owing to a read error. The chain employs TRBV29-1 and TRBJ2-1; 7 nucleotides line up with TRBD1. The germline V gene has CDR1 SQVTM and CDR2 ANQGSEA. There are 14 residues in the CDR3. The CDR3 sequence is CVLKAPQGYNEQFF. The CDR3 DNA sequence: TGTGTCCTCAAAGCACCACAGGGGTACAATGAGCAGTTCTTC.

Comments on this clonotype: Mismatch with germline at one junction end may stem from a read error. The chain is built from TRBV20-1 and TRBJ2-3, with TRBD1 matching over 9 bases. The CDR3 is made up of 13 amino acids. The germline CDR1 and CDR2 sequences are DFQATT and SNEGSKA (reference sequence). In DNA, the CDR3 is TGCAGTTCTAGGGGGACAGGGCCGGATACGCAGTATTTT. It translates to CSSRGTGPDTQYF.

This clonotype was picked up a small number of times. The J gene is TRBJ2-1, the V gene TRBV24-1; 7 nucleotides align to TRBD1. Germline V lookup: CDR1 KGHDR, CDR2 SFDVKD. The junction had 2 bases not matched to a gene; V was cut back by 1 base and J by 6 bases. This CDR3 comprises 14 residues. The DNA for the CDR3 is TGTGCCACCAGTGATTTTCGGGACAGCAATGAGCAGTTCTTC. This encodes CATSDFRDSNEQFF.

The rearrangement uses TRBV5-4 and TRBJ1-5, with a possible D match to TRBD1 (6 bases). The V end lost 4 bases, the J end lost 5 bases, and 7 bases lay between the germline ends. This CDR3 spans 12 amino acids. Germline V gene lookup returns CDR1 SGHNT and CDR2 YYREEE (reference sequence). In nucleotides, the CDR3 is TGTGCCAGCAGCAGGGGGGATCAGCCCCAGCATTTT. As protein: CASSRGDQPQHF.

In this sample, this clonotype turned up many times. The V and J genes are TRBV30 and TRBJ1-2, with 7 nucleotides matching TRBD1. The CDR3 contains 11 residues. From germline, CDR1 is GTSNPN and CDR2 SVGIG (reference sequence). J gave up 4 bases and V 8 bases, and 4 bases lay outside the gene matches. CDR3 amino acids: CAGNRGYGYTF. The CDR3 DNA reads as TGTGCCGGAAACAGGGGCTATGGCTACACCTTC.

Comments on this clonotype: A much larger clone is a single base away; this may be a read error. This chain joins TRBV19 and TRBJ1-2, with 9 bases that match TRBD1. Per germline, CDR1 LNHDA and CDR2 SQIVND (reference sequence). CDR3 size: 12 residues. Losses at the gene ends were 6 bases for V and 11 bases for J; bases not matched to a gene: 7. CDR3 loop: CASSHRGPGYTF. The CDR3 DNA is TGTGCCAGTAGCCACAGGGGGCCGGGGTACACCTTC.

This clonotype was detected only a few times. The genes are TRBV7-3 and TRBJ1-1; 9 nucleotides align to TRBD1. In germline, CDR1 is SGHTA, CDR2 FQGTGA. The junction had 11 bases not matched to a gene; V was cut back by 8 bases and J by 10 bases. CDR3 size: 13 residues. In nucleotides, the CDR3 is TGTGCCAGCGGACAGGGGAGGGGCGATGGAGCTTTCTTT. Protein product: CASGQGRGDGAFF.